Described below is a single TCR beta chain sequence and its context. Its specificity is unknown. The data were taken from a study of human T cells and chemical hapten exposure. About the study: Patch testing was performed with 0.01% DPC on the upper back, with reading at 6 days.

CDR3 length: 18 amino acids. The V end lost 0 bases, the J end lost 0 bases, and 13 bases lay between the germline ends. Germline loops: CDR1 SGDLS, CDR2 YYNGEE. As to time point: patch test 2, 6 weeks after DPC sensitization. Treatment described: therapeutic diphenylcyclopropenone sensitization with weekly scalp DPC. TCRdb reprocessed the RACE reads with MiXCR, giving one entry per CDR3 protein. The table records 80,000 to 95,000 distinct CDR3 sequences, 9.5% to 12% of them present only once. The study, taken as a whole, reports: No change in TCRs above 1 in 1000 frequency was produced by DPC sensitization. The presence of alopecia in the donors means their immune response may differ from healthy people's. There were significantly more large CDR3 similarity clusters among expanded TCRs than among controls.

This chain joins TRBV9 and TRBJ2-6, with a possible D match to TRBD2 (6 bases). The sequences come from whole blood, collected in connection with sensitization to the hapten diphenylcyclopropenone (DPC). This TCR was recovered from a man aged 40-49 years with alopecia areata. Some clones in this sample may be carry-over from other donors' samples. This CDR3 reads CASSVVGGADSGANVLTF. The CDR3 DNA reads TGTGCCAGCAGCGTAGTTGGAGGGGCGGACTCTGGGGCCAACGTCCTGACTTTC. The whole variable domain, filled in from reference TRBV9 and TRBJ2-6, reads DSGVTQTPKHLITATGQRVTLRCSPRSGDLSVYWYQQSLDQGLQFLIQYYNGEERAKGNILERFSAQQFPDLHSELNLSSLELGDSALYFCASSVVGGADSGANVLTFGAGSRLTVL.